The rows below give T cell receptor beta chains drawn from one sample of a study of blood T cell repertoires in COVID-19. TCRdb keeps only in-frame clones here, not all; method: immunoSEQ multiplex PCR. This table holds more than 200,000 clones, 65% to 85% found once. Material: peripheral blood. The receptor source for this set is a woman at least 80 years old with acute or convalescent COVID-19. CDR3s include the opening cysteine and the closing phenylalanine or tryptophan. Each record gives: D gene, clone size, J gene, V gene, CDR3 protein, CDR3 DNA. The D gene is left open where the match is weak. For some rows the clone size is stated as once, few or many, or as a class when expanded; others skip it.

D gene: -
clone size: -
J gene: TRBJ1-1
V gene: TRBV5-4
CDR3 protein: CASSFEWADTEAFF
CDR3 DNA: TGTGCCAGCAGTTTTGAATGGGCCGACACTGAAGCTTTCTTT

D gene: -
clone size: once
J gene: TRBJ1-6
V gene: TRBV2
CDR3 protein: CASSAATGYNSPLHF
CDR3 DNA: TGTGCCAGCAGCGCCGCTACAGGGTACAATTCACCCCTCCACTTT

D gene: -
clone size: -
J gene: TRBJ2-5
V gene: TRBV7-9
CDR3 protein: CASGREGEAETQYF
CDR3 DNA: TGTGCCAGCGGACGCGAAGGGGAGGCAGAGACCCAGTACTTC

D gene: -
clone size: -
J gene: TRBJ2-2
V gene: TRBV19
CDR3 protein: CASSLLGDTGELFF
CDR3 DNA: TGTGCCAGTAGTCTCCTAGGGGACACCGGGGAGCTGTTTTTT

D gene: -
clone size: -
J gene: TRBJ2-7
V gene: TRBV3-1/TRBV3-2
CDR3 protein: CASSQDQGSSYEQYF
CDR3 DNA: TGTGCCAGCAGCCAAGATCAGGGGTCCTCCTACGAGCAGTACTTC

D gene: -
clone size: -
J gene: TRBJ2-7
V gene: TRBV28
CDR3 protein: CASGRFSYEQYF
CDR3 DNA: TGTGCCAGCGGCAGGTTCTCCTACGAGCAGTACTTC

D gene: TRBD2
clone size: -
J gene: TRBJ2-2
V gene: TRBV27
CDR3 protein: CASSFQVLAGPLGELFF
CDR3 DNA: TGTGCCAGCAGTTTCCAGGTCCTAGCGGGGCCGCTCGGGGAGCTGTTTTTT

D gene: -
clone size: -
J gene: TRBJ1-1
V gene: TRBV28
CDR3 protein: CASNEQREVNTEAFF
CDR3 DNA: TGTGCCAGCAATGAGCAGAGGGAGGTGAACACTGAAGCTTTCTTT

D gene: TRBD2
clone size: -
J gene: TRBJ2-5
V gene: TRBV11-2
CDR3 protein: CASSTLGQRGGETQYF
CDR3 DNA: TGTGCCAGCAGCACCCTCGGCCAGCGGGGGGGGGAGACCCAGTACTTC

D gene: -
clone size: -
J gene: TRBJ1-1
V gene: TRBV2
CDR3 protein: CASIRETNTEAFF
CDR3 DNA: TGTGCCAGCATTAGGGAGACGAACACTGAAGCTTTCTTT

D gene: TRBD1
clone size: -
J gene: TRBJ2-7
V gene: TRBV19
CDR3 protein: CASSRGRWTGVSYEQYF
CDR3 DNA: TGTGCCAGTAGTAGGGGCCGGTGGACAGGGGTGTCTTACGAGCAGTACTTC

D gene: TRBD1
clone size: -
J gene: TRBJ2-7
V gene: TRBV30
CDR3 protein: CARGQGAREQYF
CDR3 DNA: TGTGCCAGGGGACAGGGGGCGAGAGAGCAGTACTTC

D gene: -
clone size: -
J gene: TRBJ1-2
V gene: TRBV3-1/TRBV3-2
CDR3 protein: CASSQDQAVYGYTF
CDR3 DNA: TGTGCCAGCAGCCAAGATCAAGCGGTATACGGCTACACCTTC

D gene: -
clone size: -
J gene: TRBJ1-5
V gene: TRBV27
CDR3 protein: CASSLGGADQPQHF
CDR3 DNA: TGTGCCAGCAGTTTGGGAGGGGCTGATCAGCCCCAGCATTTT

D gene: -
clone size: -
J gene: TRBJ2-7
V gene: TRBV7-2
CDR3 protein: CASSFGDSRPRQYF
CDR3 DNA: TGTGCCAGCAGCTTTGGGGACTCCCGCCCCCGGCAGTACTTC

D gene: -
clone size: -
J gene: TRBJ2-2
V gene: TRBV19
CDR3 protein: CATIKTGDTGELFF
CDR3 DNA: TGTGCCACTATAAAGACAGGAGACACCGGGGAGCTGTTTTTT

D gene: -
clone size: -
J gene: TRBJ1-5
V gene: TRBV4-1
CDR3 protein: CASSLSQRDNQPQHF
CDR3 DNA: TGCGCCAGCAGCCTCAGCCAACGGGATAATCAGCCCCAGCATTTT

D gene: -
clone size: -
J gene: TRBJ1-4
V gene: TRBV10-3
CDR3 protein: CAISESQGNEKLFF
CDR3 DNA: TGTGCCATCAGTGAGTCTCAGGGTAATGAAAAACTGTTTTTT

D gene: -
clone size: -
J gene: TRBJ2-1
V gene: TRBV6-2/TRBV6-3
CDR3 protein: CASSYSGGLYNEQFF
CDR3 DNA: TGTGCCAGCAGTTACTCGGGGGGGCTATACAATGAGCAGTTCTTC

D gene: TRBD1
clone size: -
J gene: TRBJ1-1
V gene: TRBV29-1
CDR3 protein: CSVERTGMTFF
CDR3 DNA: TGCAGCGTTGAGAGGACAGGGATGACTTTCTTT

D gene: TRBD1
clone size: -
J gene: TRBJ1-4
V gene: TRBV19
CDR3 protein: CASSTWTGGEEKLFF
CDR3 DNA: TGTGCCAGTAGTACATGGACAGGGGGAGAAGAAAAACTGTTTTTT

D gene: -
clone size: -
J gene: TRBJ2-7
V gene: TRBV7-2
CDR3 protein: CASSLETRAHEQYF
CDR3 DNA: TGTGCCAGCAGCTTAGAAACCAGGGCTCACGAGCAGTACTTC

D gene: -
clone size: once
J gene: TRBJ1-3
V gene: TRBV18
CDR3 protein: CASSLDNSGNTIYF
CDR3 DNA: TGTGCCAGCTCTCTAGATAACTCTGGAAACACCATATATTTT

D gene: -
clone size: -
J gene: TRBJ1-5
V gene: TRBV12-3/TRBV12-4
CDR3 protein: CASSETLYQPQHF
CDR3 DNA: TGTGCCAGCAGTGAAACATTGTATCAGCCCCAGCATTTT

D gene: TRBD1
clone size: -
J gene: TRBJ1-2
V gene: TRBV12-3/TRBV12-4
CDR3 protein: CASSLGQVYGYTF
CDR3 DNA: TGTGCCAGCAGTCTCGGACAGGTCTATGGCTACACCTTC

D gene: TRBD1
clone size: -
J gene: TRBJ2-7
V gene: TRBV5-1
CDR3 protein: CASSSRQGTGEQYF
CDR3 DNA: TGCGCCAGCAGCTCGAGACAGGGGACGGGGGAGCAGTACTTC

D gene: TRBD2
clone size: -
J gene: TRBJ2-3
V gene: TRBV7-2
CDR3 protein: CASSLGTSGGTDTQYF
CDR3 DNA: TGTGCCAGCAGCTTAGGGACTAGCGGGGGGACAGATACGCAGTATTTT

D gene: TRBD1
clone size: -
J gene: TRBJ1-6
V gene: TRBV7-2
CDR3 protein: CASSQGTGSSPLHF
CDR3 DNA: TGTGCCAGCAGCCAGGGGACAGGGTCCTCACCCCTCCACTTT

D gene: -
clone size: few
J gene: TRBJ2-7
V gene: TRBV6-6
CDR3 protein: CASRQYEQYF
CDR3 DNA: TGTGCCAGCAGGCAGTACGAGCAGTACTTC

D gene: TRBD1
clone size: -
J gene: TRBJ2-7
V gene: TRBV7-2
CDR3 protein: CASSLTGQGFYEQYF
CDR3 DNA: TGTGCCAGCAGCTTAACGGGACAGGGGTTCTACGAGCAGTACTTC

D gene: TRBD1
clone size: -
J gene: TRBJ2-5
V gene: TRBV11-2
CDR3 protein: CASNKQGAGETQYF
CDR3 DNA: TGTGCCAGCAACAAACAGGGGGCCGGAGAGACCCAGTACTTC

D gene: -
clone size: -
J gene: TRBJ2-3
V gene: TRBV2
CDR3 protein: CASSEAHSGVLTKKSDTQYF
CDR3 DNA: TGTGCCAGCAGTGAAGCGCATTCAGGGGTACTGACCAAGAAATCAGATACGCAGTATTTT

D gene: -
clone size: -
J gene: TRBJ1-5
V gene: TRBV2
CDR3 protein: CASSQGTNQPQHF
CDR3 DNA: TGTGCCAGCAGCCAGGGGACCAATCAGCCCCAGCATTTT

D gene: -
clone size: -
J gene: TRBJ2-3
V gene: TRBV27
CDR3 protein: CASSFRQRSTDTQYF
CDR3 DNA: TGTGCCAGCAGTTTCCGGCAGAGGTCCACAGATACGCAGTATTTT

D gene: TRBD2
clone size: -
J gene: TRBJ2-5
V gene: TRBV5-1
CDR3 protein: CASSFLLADQETQYF
CDR3 DNA: TGCGCCAGCAGCTTCCTACTAGCGGACCAAGAGACCCAGTACTTC

D gene: -
clone size: -
J gene: TRBJ1-1
V gene: TRBV3-1/TRBV3-2
CDR3 protein: CASSQHPENTEAFF
CDR3 DNA: TGTGCCAGCAGCCAACACCCAGAGAACACTGAAGCTTTCTTT

D gene: -
clone size: -
J gene: TRBJ2-5
V gene: TRBV6-5
CDR3 protein: CASSPMGGIETQYF
CDR3 DNA: TGTGCCAGCAGTCCGATGGGGGGAATAGAGACCCAGTACTTC

D gene: TRBD1
clone size: -
J gene: TRBJ2-5
V gene: TRBV5-1
CDR3 protein: CASSTTGGEKTQYF
CDR3 DNA: TGCGCCAGCAGCACTACAGGGGGCGAAAAGACCCAGTACTTC

D gene: TRBD2
clone size: -
J gene: TRBJ2-3
V gene: TRBV7-2
CDR3 protein: CASSSGLAGGPADTQYF
CDR3 DNA: TGTGCCAGCAGCTCGGGACTAGCGGGAGGGCCAGCAGATACGCAGTATTTT

D gene: TRBD1
clone size: -
J gene: TRBJ2-5
V gene: TRBV30
CDR3 protein: CAWRFRGTGETQYF
CDR3 DNA: TGTGCCTGGAGATTCAGGGGGACAGGGGAGACCCAGTACTTC

D gene: -
clone size: -
J gene: TRBJ2-2
V gene: TRBV28
CDR3 protein: CATLTGNTGELFF
CDR3 DNA: TGTGCCACCTTGACAGGGAACACCGGGGAGCTGTTTTTT

D gene: -
clone size: -
J gene: TRBJ2-7
V gene: TRBV4-2
CDR3 protein: CASSHVPLREQYF
CDR3 DNA: TGTGCCAGCAGCCACGTCCCATTACGGGAGCAGTACTTC

D gene: -
clone size: -
J gene: TRBJ2-7
V gene: TRBV6-2/TRBV6-3
CDR3 protein: CASSPDSFYEQYF
CDR3 DNA: TGTGCCAGCAGTCCGGACAGTTTCTACGAGCAGTACTTC

D gene: TRBD1
clone size: once
J gene: TRBJ1-4
V gene: TRBV28
CDR3 protein: CASEGGSEKLFF
CDR3 DNA: TGTGCCAGCGAAGGGGGCTCTGAAAAACTGTTTTTT

D gene: TRBD2
clone size: once
J gene: TRBJ2-5
V gene: TRBV15
CDR3 protein: CATSSAGGVFRETQYF
CDR3 DNA: TGTGCCACCAGCAGCGCGGGGGGGGTCTTTCGAGAGACCCAGTACTTC

D gene: TRBD2
clone size: -
J gene: TRBJ2-5
V gene: TRBV18
CDR3 protein: CASSRGGETQYF
CDR3 DNA: TGTGCCAGCTCACGGGGGGGAGAGACCCAGTACTTC

D gene: TRBD1
clone size: -
J gene: TRBJ2-7
V gene: TRBV18
CDR3 protein: CASSPTGEYEQYF
CDR3 DNA: TGTGCCAGCTCACCTACAGGGGAATACGAGCAGTACTTC

D gene: -
clone size: -
J gene: TRBJ2-5
V gene: TRBV4-3
CDR3 protein: CASSQDLGRETQYF
CDR3 DNA: TGCGCCAGCAGCCAAGATTTGGGGCGGGAGACCCAGTACTTC

D gene: TRBD1
clone size: -
J gene: TRBJ1-4
V gene: TRBV7-2
CDR3 protein: CASSRDSENEKLFF
CDR3 DNA: TGTGCCAGCAGCCGGGACAGCGAAAATGAAAAACTGTTTTTT

D gene: TRBD1
clone size: -
J gene: TRBJ2-2
V gene: TRBV7-3
CDR3 protein: CASSLRGQGGGTGELFF
CDR3 DNA: TGTGCCAGCAGCTTACGGGGACAGGGCGGGGGCACCGGGGAGCTGTTTTTT

D gene: TRBD1
clone size: -
J gene: TRBJ1-5
V gene: TRBV19
CDR3 protein: CASSIGIQGSQPQHF
CDR3 DNA: TGTGCCAGTAGTATAGGAATACAGGGGAGTCAGCCCCAGCATTTT

D gene: TRBD1
clone size: -
J gene: TRBJ2-7
V gene: TRBV10-3
CDR3 protein: CAISDGTGPFEQYF
CDR3 DNA: TGTGCCATCAGTGACGGGACAGGGCCGTTTGAGCAGTACTTC